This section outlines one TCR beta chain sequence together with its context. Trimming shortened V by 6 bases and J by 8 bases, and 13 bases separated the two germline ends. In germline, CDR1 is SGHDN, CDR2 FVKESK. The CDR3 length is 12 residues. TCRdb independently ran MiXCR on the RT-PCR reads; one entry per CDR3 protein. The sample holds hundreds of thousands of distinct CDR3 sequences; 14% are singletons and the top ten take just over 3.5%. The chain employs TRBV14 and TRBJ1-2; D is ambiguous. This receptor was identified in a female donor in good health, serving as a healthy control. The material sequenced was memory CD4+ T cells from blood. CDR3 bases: TGTGCCAGCAGTCCCTCGCGGAGGGGCTACACCTTC. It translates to CASSPSRRGYTF.